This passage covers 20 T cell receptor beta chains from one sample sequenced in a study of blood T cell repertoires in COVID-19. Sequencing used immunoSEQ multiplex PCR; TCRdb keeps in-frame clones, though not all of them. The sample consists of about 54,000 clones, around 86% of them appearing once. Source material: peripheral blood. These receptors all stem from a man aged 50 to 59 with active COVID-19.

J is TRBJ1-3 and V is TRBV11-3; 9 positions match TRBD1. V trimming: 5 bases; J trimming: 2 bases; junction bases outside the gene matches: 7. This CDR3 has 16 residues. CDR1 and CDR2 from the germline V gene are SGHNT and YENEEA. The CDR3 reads CASSPAWDRAGNTIYF. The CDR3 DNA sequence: TGTGCCAGCAGCCCCGCCTGGGACAGGGCTGGAAACACCATATATTTT.

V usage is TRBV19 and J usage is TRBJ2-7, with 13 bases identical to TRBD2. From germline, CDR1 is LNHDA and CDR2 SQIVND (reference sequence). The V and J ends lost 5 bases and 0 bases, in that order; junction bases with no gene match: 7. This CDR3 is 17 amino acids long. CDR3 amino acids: CASSRGTSGASSYEQYF. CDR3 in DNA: TGTGCCAGTAGTCGTGGGACTAGCGGGGCCTCCTCCTACGAGCAGTACTTC.

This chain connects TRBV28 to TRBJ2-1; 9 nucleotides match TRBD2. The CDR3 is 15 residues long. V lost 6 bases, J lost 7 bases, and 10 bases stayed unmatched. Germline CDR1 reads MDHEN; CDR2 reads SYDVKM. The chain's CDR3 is CASSLRGGIGNEQFF. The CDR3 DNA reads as TGTGCCAGCAGCTTGCGGGGGGGGATAGGGAATGAGCAGTTCTTC.

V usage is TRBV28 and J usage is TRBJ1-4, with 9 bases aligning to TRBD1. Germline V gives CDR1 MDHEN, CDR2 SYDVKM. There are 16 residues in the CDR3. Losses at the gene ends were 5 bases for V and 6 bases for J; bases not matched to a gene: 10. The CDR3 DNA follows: TGTGCCAGCAGTCGTTCCGGGACAGGGCAAGATGAAAAACTGTTTTTT. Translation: CASSRSGTGQDEKLFF.

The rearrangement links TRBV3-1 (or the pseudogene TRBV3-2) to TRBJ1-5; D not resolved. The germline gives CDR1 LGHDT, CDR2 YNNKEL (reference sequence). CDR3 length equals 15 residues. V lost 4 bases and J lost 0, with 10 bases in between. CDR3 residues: CASSPGLVSNQPQHF. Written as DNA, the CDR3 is TGTGCCAGCAGCCCCGGTTTGGTTAGCAATCAGCCCCAGCATTTT.

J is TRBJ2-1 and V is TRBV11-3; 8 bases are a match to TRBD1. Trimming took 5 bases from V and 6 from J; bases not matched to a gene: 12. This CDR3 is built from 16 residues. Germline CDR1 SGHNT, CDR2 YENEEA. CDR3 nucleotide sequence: TGTGCCAGCAGCCTAGGGCTCGGACAGGGTATCAATGAGCAGTTCTTC. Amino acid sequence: CASSLGLGQGINEQFF. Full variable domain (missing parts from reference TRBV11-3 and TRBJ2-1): EAGVVQSPRYKIIEKKQPVAFWCNPISGHNTLYWYLQNLGQGPELLIRYENEEAVDDSQLPKDRFSAERLKGVDSTLKIQPAELGDSAVYLCASSLGLGQGINEQFFGPGTRLTVL.

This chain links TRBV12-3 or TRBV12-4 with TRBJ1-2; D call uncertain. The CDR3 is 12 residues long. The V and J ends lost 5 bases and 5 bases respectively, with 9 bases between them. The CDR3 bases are TGTGCCAGCAGTCCCATCCGGTATGGCTACACCTTC. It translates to CASSPIRYGYTF.

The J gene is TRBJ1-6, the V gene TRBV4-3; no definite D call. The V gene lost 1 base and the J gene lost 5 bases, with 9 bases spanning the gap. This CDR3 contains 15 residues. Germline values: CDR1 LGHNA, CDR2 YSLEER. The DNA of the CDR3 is TGCGCCAGCAGCCAAGCCCGCGGGGATAATTCACCCCTCCACTTT. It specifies CASSQARGDNSPLHF.

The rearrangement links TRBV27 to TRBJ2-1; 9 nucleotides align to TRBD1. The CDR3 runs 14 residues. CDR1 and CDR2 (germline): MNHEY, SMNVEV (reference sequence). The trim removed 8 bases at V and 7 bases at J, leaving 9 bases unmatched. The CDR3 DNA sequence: TGTGCCAGCCGACCGGGACAGGGTGGGAATGAGCAGTTCTTC. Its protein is CASRPGQGGNEQFF.

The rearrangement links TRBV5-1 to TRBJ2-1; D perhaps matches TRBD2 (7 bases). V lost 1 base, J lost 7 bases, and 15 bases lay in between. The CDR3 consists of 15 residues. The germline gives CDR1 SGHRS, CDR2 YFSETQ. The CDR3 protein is CASSLTLGGANEQFF. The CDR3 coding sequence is TGCGCCAGCAGCTTGACCCTGGGGGGGGCAAATGAGCAGTTCTTC. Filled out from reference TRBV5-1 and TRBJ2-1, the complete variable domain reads KAGVTQTPRYLIKTRGQQVTLSCSPISGHRSVSWYQQTPGQGLQFLFEYFSETQRNKGNFPGRFSGRQFSNSRSEMNVSTLELGDSALYLCASSLTLGGANEQFFGPGTRLTVL.

The chain's CDR3 is CASSRDLGDEQYF. The CDR3 nucleotides read TGTGCCAGCAGCCGGGACTTAGGGGACGAGCAGTACTTC. The chain uses TRBV3-1 (or the pseudogene TRBV3-2) and TRBJ2-7; tentative D call: TRBD2 (6 bases). V shed 4 bases and J shed 5 bases, with 12 bases lying between them. Germline CDR1 reads LGHDT; CDR2 reads YNNKEL (reference sequence). The CDR3 sequence is 13 residues long.

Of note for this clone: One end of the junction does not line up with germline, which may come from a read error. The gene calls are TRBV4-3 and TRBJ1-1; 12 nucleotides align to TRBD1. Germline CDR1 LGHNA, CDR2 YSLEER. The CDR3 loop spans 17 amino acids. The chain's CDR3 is CASSQDMGAGTGGKYVF. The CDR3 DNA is TGCGCCAGCAGCCAAGATATGGGGGCCGGGACAGGGGGCAAGTATGTATTT.

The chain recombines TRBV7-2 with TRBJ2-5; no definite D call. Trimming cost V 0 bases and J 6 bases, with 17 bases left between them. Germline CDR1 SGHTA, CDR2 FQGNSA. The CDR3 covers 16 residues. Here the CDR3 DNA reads TGTGCCAGCAGCTTAGCTCCAGATCCAAACGTGAAGACCCAGTACTTC. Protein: CASSLAPDPNVKTQYF. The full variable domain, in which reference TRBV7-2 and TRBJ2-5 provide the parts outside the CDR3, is GAGVSQSPSNKVTEKGKDVELRCDPISGHTALYWYRQSLGQGLEFLIYFQGNSAPDKSGLPSDRFSAERTGGSVSTLTIQRTQQEDSAVYLCASSLAPDPNVKTQYFGPGTRLLVL.

The CDR3 region has the DNA TGTGCCAGCAGTTCAGGGGGAGGTCAGCCCCAGCATTTT. As protein: CASSSGGGQPQHF. The chain is built from TRBV7-9 and TRBJ1-5, with 7 bases aligning to TRBD1. Trimming took 6 bases from V and 6 from J; bases not matched to a gene: 5. The CDR3 sequence is 13 residues long. CDR1 is SEHNR, CDR2 FQNEAQ, per germline (reference sequence).

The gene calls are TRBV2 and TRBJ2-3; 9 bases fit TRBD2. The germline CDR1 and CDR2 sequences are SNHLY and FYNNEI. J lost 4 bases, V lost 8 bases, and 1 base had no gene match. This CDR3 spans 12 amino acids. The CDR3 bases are TGTGCCAGCCAGCGGGAGGCAGATACGCAGTATTTT. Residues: CASQREADTQYF.

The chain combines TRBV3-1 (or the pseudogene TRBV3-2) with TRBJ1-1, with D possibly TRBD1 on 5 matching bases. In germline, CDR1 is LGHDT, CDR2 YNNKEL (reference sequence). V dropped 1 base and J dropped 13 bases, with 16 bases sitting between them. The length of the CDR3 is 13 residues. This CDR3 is CASSQGGHSTVFF. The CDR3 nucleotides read TGTGCCAGCAGCCAAGGTGGACATTCAACGGTTTTCTTT.

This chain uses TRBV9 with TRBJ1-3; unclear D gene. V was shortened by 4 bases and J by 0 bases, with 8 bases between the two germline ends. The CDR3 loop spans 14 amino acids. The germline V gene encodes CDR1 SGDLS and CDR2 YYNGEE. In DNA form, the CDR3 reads TGTGCCAGCAGCATCCGGGGCTCTGGAAACACCATATATTTT. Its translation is CASSIRGSGNTIYF.

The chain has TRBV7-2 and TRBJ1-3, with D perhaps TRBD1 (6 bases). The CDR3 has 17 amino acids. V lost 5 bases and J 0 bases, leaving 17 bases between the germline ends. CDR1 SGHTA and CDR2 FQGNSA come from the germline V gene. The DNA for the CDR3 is TGTGCCAGCAGCCCTAGGTGGGGGGGCGGCTCTGGAAACACCATATATTTT. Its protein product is CASSPRWGGGSGNTIYF.

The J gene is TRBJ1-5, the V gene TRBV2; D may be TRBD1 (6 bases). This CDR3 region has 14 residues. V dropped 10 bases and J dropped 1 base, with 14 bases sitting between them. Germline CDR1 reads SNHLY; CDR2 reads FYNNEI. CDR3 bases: TGTGCCACAGGAGGGAGGGGGAGCAATCAGCCCCAGCATTTT. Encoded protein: CATGGRGSNQPQHF. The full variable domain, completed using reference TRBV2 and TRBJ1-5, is EPEVTQTPSHQVTQMGQEVILRCVPISNHLYFYWYRQILGQKVEFLVSFYNNEISEKSEIFDDQFSVERPDGSNFTLKIRSTKLEDSAMYFCATGGRGSNQPQHFGDGTRLSIL.

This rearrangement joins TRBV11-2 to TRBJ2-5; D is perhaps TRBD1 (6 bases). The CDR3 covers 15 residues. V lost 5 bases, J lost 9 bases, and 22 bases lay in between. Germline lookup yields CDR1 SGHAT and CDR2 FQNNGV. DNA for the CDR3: TGTGCCAGCAGCCAGACAGGCAGGGCGATTGGTGCCCAGTACTTC. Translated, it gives CASSQTGRAIGAQYF.